This TCR beta chain was obtained from a study of shared clonotypes between healthy human individuals. Study-wide findings and caveats: Against clonotypes common to all four donors, non-shared ones had lower generation probabilities. In the sorted subsets, rarefaction showed sequencing was incomplete despite large depth. An effect of sequencing depth on clonotype sharing among donors was expected.

There are 17 residues in the CDR3. The V and J ends lost 4 bases and 8 bases, in that order; junction bases with no gene match: 8. Looked up from germline, CDR1 is SGHTA and CDR2 is FQGTGA. A CD45RA+ naive subset and a CD45RA-negative memory subset were split from CD4+ cells. Method: immunoSEQ multiplex PCR; TCRdb's copy keeps in-frame clones and lacks some. This table has a few million clones, approximately 95% appearing once. A word on this clone: The antigen remains undetermined.

Material for sequencing was naive CD4+ T cells from PBMCs. Subset in this sample: CD45RA+ positively selected. This chain uses TRBV7-3 with TRBJ2-1, with 16 nucleotides matching TRBD2. The receptor was isolated from a man in his late teens or twenties in good health. Some clones in this sample may be carry-over from other donors' samples. CDR3 loop: CASSSTGLAGGSDEQFF. CDR3 coding DNA: TGTGCCAGCAGCTCGACGGGACTAGCGGGAGGGTCAGATGAGCAGTTCTTC. Drawing the rest from reference TRBV7-3 and TRBJ2-1, the complete variable domain is GAGVSQTPSNKVTEKGKYVELRCDPISGHTALYWYRQSLGQGPEFLIYFQGTGAADDSGLPNDRFFAVRPEGSVSTLKIQRTERGDSAVYLCASSSTGLAGGSDEQFFGPGTRLTVL.